This T cell receptor beta chain was sequenced for a study of T cell clonality in common variable immunodeficiency. Study conclusions and caveats: Links between repertoire features and CVID complications were heterogeneity-limited. Fewer deletions and N-nucleotide insertions were reportedly seen in common variable immunodeficiency TCR beta sequences. CVID subjects had higher TCRbeta clonality than healthy controls, most marked in about a third.

Clones were read by immunoSEQ multiplex PCR, and TCRdb kept only the in-frame ones, dropping some. Found here are about 64,000 clones, no singletons; the ten largest cover about 1.5%. Donors gave roughly 4.5 to 8.5 ml heparinized peripheral whole blood. This clone was counted ten times or more. The antigen is not known. The CDR3 end lies 3 residues beyond the end of the read and is filled in from the germline J gene. The CDR3 sequence is 12 residues long. J gave up 4 bases and V 6 bases, and 3 bases lay outside the gene matches. Germline CDR1 DFQATT, CDR2 SNEGSKA (reference sequence). The chain recombines TRBV20-1 with TRBJ2-1, with TRBD1 matching over 7 bases. The sample was peripheral blood mononuclear cells. This receptor was identified in a person between 18 and 75 years old in good health. The CDR3 DNA, read in part, is TGCAGTGCAGGGGACAGTTACAATGAG. Its protein is CSAGDSYNE. From start to end, the CDR3 is CSAGDSYNEQFF.